This TCR beta chain was found in a study of T cell responses to AZD1222 COVID-19 vaccine. Study-wide results and caveats: Nearly half of the spike-specific TCRs reportedly recognize variant regions that carry no mutations. The study identified only a handful of AZD1222 recipients as seropositive at baseline.

The protocol was immunoSEQ multiplex PCR, while the TCRdb copy is restricted to in-frame clones and leaves out a portion. The sample comprises 150,000 to 200,000 clones, around nine tenths of which are singletons, and under 14% rests with the top ten. Concerning this clone itself: The antigen is not known.

The receptor's source is an adult who received the AZD1222 COVID-19 vaccine. Sequenced material: peripheral blood, taken 28 days after the second AZD1222 dose.

The CDR3 nucleotides are TGTGCCAGCAGCCAGAGAGTGGGGACAGGGACTTTCGGGGAGCTGTTTTTT. It encodes CASSQRVGTGTFGELFF. J is TRBJ2-2 and V is TRBV7-3, with TRBD1 identical over 9 bases. This CDR3 comprises 17 residues. Germline CDR1 reads SGHTA; CDR2 reads FQGTGA. V trimming: 5 bases; J trimming: 7 bases; junction bases outside the gene matches: 14.